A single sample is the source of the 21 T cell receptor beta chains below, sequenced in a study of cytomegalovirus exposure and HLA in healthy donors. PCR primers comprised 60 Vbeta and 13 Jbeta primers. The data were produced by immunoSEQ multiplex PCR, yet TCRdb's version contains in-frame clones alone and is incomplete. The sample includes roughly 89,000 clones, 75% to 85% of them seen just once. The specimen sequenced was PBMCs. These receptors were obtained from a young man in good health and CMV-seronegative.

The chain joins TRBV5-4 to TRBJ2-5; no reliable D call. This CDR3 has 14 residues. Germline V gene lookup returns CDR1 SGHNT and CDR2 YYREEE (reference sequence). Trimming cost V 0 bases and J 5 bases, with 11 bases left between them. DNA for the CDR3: TGTGCCAGCAGCTTGGAAGACACCCAGGAGACCCAGTACTTC. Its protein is CASSLEDTQETQYF.

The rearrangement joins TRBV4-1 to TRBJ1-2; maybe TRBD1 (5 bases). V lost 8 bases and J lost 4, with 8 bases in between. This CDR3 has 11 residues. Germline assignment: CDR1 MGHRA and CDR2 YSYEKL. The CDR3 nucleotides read TGCGCCAGCCGGGGGGGCTATGGCTACACCTTC. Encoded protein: CASRGGYGYTF.

CDR3 sequence reads: CASSTGNGYTF. CDR3 nucleotides: TGTGCCAGCAGCACAGGGAATGGCTACACCTTC. This chain connects TRBV7-8 to TRBJ1-2, with D possibly matching TRBD1 (6 bases). The CDR3 sequence is 11 residues long. Germline V gives CDR1 SGHVS, CDR2 FQNEAQ. Trimming left V 5 bases short and J 6 bases short, with 7 bases between.

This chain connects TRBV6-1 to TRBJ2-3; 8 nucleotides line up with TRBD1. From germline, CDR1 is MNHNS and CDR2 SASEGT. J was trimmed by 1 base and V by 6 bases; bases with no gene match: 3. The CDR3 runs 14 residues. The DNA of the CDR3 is TGTGCCAGCAGGCAGGGGGCCGGCACAGATACGCAGTATTTT. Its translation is CASRQGAGTDTQYF.

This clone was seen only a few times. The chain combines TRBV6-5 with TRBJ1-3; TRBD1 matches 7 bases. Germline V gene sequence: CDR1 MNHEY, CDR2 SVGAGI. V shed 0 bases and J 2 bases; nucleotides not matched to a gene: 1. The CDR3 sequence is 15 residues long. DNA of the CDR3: TGTGCCAGCAGTTACTCGACAGGGCCTGGAAACACCATATATTTT. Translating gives CASSYSTGPGNTIYF.

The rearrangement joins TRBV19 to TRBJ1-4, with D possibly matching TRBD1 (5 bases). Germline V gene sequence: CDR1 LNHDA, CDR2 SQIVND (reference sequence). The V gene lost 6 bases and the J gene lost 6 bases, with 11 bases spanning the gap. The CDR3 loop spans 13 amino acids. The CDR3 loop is CASREGVYEKLFF. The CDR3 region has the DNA TGTGCCAGTAGAGAAGGGGTGTATGAAAAACTGTTTTTT.

CDR3 sequence reads: CASSAQGNYGYTF. As DNA, the CDR3 is TGTGCCAGCAGCGCCCAGGGAAATTATGGCTACACCTTC. V and J are TRBV5-4 and TRBJ1-2, with TRBD1 as a possible D gene (5 bases). Per the germline V gene, CDR1 is SGHNT and CDR2 is YYREEE (reference sequence). The CDR3 length is 13 residues. Trimming shortened V by 4 bases and J by 5 bases, and 12 bases separated the two germline ends.

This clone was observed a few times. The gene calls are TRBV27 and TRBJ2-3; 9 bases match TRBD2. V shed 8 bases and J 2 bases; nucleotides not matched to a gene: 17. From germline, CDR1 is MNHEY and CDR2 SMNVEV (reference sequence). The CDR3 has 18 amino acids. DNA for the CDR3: TGTGCCAGCGGTGTCCTACTTAGCGGGGGCCCTTACACAGATACGCAGTATTTT. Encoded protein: CASGVLLSGGPYTDTQYF.

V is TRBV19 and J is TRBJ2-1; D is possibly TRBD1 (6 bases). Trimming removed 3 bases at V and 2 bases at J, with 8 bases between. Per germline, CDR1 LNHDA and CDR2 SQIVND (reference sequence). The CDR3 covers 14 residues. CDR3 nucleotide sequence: TGTGCCAGTAGTATGCAGGGGACCTACAATGAGCAGTTCTTC. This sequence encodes CASSMQGTYNEQFF.

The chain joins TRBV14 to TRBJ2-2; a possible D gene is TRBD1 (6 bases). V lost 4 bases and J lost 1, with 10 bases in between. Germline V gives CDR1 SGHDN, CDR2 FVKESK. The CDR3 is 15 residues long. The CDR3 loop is CASSRMTGNTGELFF. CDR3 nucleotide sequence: TGTGCCAGCAGCCGCATGACAGGGAACACCGGGGAGCTGTTTTTT.

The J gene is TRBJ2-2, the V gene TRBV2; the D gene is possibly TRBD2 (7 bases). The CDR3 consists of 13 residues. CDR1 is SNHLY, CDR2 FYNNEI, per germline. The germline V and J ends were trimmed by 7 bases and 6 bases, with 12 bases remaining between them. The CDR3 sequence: CASTEGGSGELFF. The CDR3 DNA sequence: TGTGCCAGCACCGAGGGGGGGTCCGGGGAGCTGTTTTTT.

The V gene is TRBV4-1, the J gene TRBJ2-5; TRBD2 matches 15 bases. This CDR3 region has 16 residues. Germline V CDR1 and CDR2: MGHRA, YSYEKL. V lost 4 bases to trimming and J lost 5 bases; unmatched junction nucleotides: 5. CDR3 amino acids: CASSRDGTSGGETQYF. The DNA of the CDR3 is TGCGCCAGCAGCCGAGACGGGACTAGCGGGGGGGAGACCCAGTACTTC.

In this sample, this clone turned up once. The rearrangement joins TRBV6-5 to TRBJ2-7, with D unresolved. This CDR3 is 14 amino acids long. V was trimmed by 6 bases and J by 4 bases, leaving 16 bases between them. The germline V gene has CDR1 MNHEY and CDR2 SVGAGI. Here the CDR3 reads CASRMTTARYEQYF. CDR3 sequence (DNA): TGTGCCAGCAGAATGACAACGGCCAGATACGAGCAGTACTTC.

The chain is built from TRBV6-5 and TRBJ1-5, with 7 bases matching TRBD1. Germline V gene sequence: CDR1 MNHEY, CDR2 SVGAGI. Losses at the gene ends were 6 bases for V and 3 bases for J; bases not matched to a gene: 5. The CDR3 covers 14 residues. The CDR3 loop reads CASSLGQVNQPQHF. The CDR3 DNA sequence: TGTGCCAGCAGCCTTGGACAGGTCAATCAGCCCCAGCATTTT.

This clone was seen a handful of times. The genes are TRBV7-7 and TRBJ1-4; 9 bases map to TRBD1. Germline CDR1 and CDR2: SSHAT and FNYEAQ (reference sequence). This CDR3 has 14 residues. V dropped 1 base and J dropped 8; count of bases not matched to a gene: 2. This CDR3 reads CASSLGTGEEKLFF. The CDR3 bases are TGTGCCAGCAGCTTAGGGACAGGGGAAGAAAAACTGTTTTTT. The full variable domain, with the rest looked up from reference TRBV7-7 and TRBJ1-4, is GAGVSQSPRYKVTKRGQDVTLRCDPISSHATLYWYQQALGQGPEFLTYFNYEAQPDKSGLPSDRFSAERPEGSISTLTIQRTEQRDSAMYRCASSLGTGEEKLFFGSGTQLSVL.

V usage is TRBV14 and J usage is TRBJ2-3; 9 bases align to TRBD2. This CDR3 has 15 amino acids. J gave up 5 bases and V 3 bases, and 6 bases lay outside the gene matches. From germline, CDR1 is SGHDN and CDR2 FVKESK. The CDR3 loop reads CASSQGGGARDTQYF. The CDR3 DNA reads TGTGCCAGCAGCCAGGGCGGGGGGGCGAGAGATACGCAGTATTTT.

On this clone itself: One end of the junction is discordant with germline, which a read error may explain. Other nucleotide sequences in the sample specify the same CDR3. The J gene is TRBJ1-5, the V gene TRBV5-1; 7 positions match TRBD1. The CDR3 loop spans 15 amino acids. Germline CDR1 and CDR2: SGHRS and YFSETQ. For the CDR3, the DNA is TGCGCCAGCAGCCCTAGGACAGGTAGCAACCAGCCCCAGCATTTT. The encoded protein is CASSPRTGSNQPQHF.

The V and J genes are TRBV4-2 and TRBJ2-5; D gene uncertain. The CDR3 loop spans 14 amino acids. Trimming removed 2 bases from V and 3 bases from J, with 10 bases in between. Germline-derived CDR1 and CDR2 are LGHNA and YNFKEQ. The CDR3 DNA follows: TGTGCCAGCAGCCAAATCCGTCAGGAAGAGACCCAGTACTTC. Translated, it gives CASSQIRQEETQYF.

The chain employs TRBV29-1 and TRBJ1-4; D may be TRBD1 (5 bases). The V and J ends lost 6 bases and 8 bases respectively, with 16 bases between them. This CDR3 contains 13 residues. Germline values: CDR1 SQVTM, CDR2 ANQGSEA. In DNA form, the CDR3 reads TGCAGCGTGGGGCTGAGAGGCGGCGAAAAACTGTTTTTT. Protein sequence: CSVGLRGGEKLFF.

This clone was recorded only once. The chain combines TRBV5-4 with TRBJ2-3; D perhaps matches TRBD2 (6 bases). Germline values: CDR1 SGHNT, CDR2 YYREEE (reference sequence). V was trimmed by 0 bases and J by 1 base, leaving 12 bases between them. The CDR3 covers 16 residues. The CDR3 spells CASSLGLDVGTDTQYF. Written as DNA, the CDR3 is TGTGCCAGCAGCTTGGGACTAGACGTCGGCACAGATACGCAGTATTTT.

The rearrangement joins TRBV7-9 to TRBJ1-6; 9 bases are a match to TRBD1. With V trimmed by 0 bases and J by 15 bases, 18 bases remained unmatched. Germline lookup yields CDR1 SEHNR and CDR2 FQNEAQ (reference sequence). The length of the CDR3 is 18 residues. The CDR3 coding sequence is TGTGCCAGCAGCTTAGCGTTCAGAACCGGGACAGGGTCCGAAATCCTCCACTTT. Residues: CASSLAFRTGTGSEILHF. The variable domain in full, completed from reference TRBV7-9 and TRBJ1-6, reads DTGVSQNPRHKITKRGQNVTFRCDPISEHNRLYWYRQTLGQGPEFLTYFQNEAQLEKSRLLSDRFSAERPKGSFSTLEIQRTEQGDSAMYLCASSLAFRTGTGSEILHFGNGTRLTVT.